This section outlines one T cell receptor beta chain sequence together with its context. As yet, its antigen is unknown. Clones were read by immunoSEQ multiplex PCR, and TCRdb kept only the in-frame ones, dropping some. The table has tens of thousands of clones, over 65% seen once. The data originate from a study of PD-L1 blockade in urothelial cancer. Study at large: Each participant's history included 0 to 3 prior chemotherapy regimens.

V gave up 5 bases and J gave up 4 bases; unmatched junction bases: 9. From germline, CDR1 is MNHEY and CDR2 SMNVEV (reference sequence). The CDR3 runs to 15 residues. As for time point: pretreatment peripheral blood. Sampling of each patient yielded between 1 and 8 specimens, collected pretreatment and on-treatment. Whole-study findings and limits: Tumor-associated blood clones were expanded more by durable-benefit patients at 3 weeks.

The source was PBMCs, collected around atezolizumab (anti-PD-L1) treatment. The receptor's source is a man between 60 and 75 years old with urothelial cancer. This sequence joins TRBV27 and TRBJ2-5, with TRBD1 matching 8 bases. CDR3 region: CASSADRGQGETQYF. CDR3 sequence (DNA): TGTGCCAGCAGTGCCGACAGGGGCCAGGGAGAGACCCAGTACTTC.